This TCR beta chain was found in a study of a mutant IDH1 vaccine in newly diagnosed glioma. The time point here: baseline, week 1 (first vaccination visit). The sample's treatment: pre-vaccination baseline after standard-of-care therapy. CDR1 and CDR2 from the germline V gene are SGDLS and YYNGEE. V gave up 3 bases and J gave up 5 bases; unmatched junction bases: 9. The CDR3 has 15 residues. The data were produced by immunoSEQ multiplex PCR, yet TCRdb's version contains in-frame clones alone and is incomplete. This table has over 55,000 clones, around 82% appearing once. The sequences come from peripheral blood mononuclear cells (PBMCs), collected from a glioma patient treated with radiotherapy, temozolomide or both. The sequence was obtained from a woman aged 18-30 years with glioma. Some clones in this sample may be carry-over from other donors' samples. The chain is built from TRBV9 and TRBJ2-5, with 8 nucleotides matching TRBD2. CDR3 nucleotide sequence: TGTGCCAGCAGCGCCCTGACTAGCGTGACGGAGACCCAGTACTTC. It encodes CASSALTSVTETQYF.